The rows below give T cell receptor beta chains drawn from one sample of a study of T cells in localized non-small cell lung cancer. Generated by immunoSEQ multiplex PCR, the TCRdb table keeps only in-frame clones and is missing some. The sample consists of more than 10,000 clones, more than 75% of them appearing once. The specimen was peripheral blood, collected before any cancer treatment. These receptors were taken from a male donor aged 60 or older with stage I squamous cell lung carcinoma. CDR3s include the opening cysteine and the closing phenylalanine or tryptophan. The order of the fields is D gene, clone size, V gene, J gene, CDR3 DNA, CDR3 protein. D genes are given only for firm matches. The size field is filled for only some rows; it gives once, few, many or a size class.

NA	NA	TRBV5-1	TRBJ1-3	TGCGCCAGCAGCTTGGTCTCTCGAGACAGGTCGAGCTCTGGAAACACCATATATTTT	CASSLVSRDRSSSGNTIYF
TRBD1	NA	TRBV19	TRBJ1-1	TGTGCCAGTAGTACTCCTCCAGGGGGCTGGAGGGGAATGAACACTGAAGCTTTCTTT	CASSTPPGGWRGMNTEAFF
NA	NA	TRBV4-1	TRBJ2-2	TGCGCCAGCAGCCAAGAAGGGGAGCGGTGGAACACCGGGGAGCTGTTTTTT	CASSQEGERWNTGELFF
NA	NA	TRBV5-6	TRBJ2-7	TGTGCCAGCAGCTTTAGGATCCCCTACGAGCAGTACTTC	CASSFRIPYEQYF
NA	NA	TRBV14	TRBJ2-1	TGTGCCAGCAGCCCCCAGGGGCTTGACTACAATGAGCAGTTCTTC	CASSPQGLDYNEQFF
NA	NA	TRBV25-1	TRBJ2-5	TGTGCCAGCACGGGGTTAGAGACCCAGTACTTC	CASTGLETQYF
NA	once	TRBV28	TRBJ1-1	TGTGCCAGCAGCTCGGGACTCTCCGGGGGGACTCGTAGCACTGAAGCTTTCTTT	CASSSGLSGGTRSTEAFF
TRBD1	NA	TRBV5-1	TRBJ1-5	TGCGCCAGCAGCGCCGGGACAGGTCAGCAGCCCCAGCATTTT	CASSAGTGQQPQHF
TRBD2	NA	TRBV28	TRBJ2-2	TGTGCCCGCAGTCCCCGGGGGGGCGGGGAGCTGTTTTTT	CARSPRGGGELFF
TRBD2	NA	TRBV7-3	TRBJ2-2	TGTGCCAGCAGCTTATCGGGGGGCACCGGGGAGCTGTTTTTT	CASSLSGGTGELFF
TRBD1	NA	TRBV6-1	TRBJ2-1	TGTGCCAGCCCGGGGGACAGGGCCCCCTACAATGAGCAGTTCTTC	CASPGDRAPYNEQFF
NA	few	TRBV4-2	TRBJ1-2	TGTGCCAGCAGCCAAGAAGGTCGGCGAGGTGGCTACACCTTC	CASSQEGRRGGYTF
TRBD1	NA	TRBV19	TRBJ1-2	TGTGCCAGTAGTTTCGTCGACAGGGGGAATGGCTACACCTTC	CASSFVDRGNGYTF
TRBD2	NA	TRBV30	TRBJ2-4	TGTGCCTGGAGCAAGCGGGAGGTGGCCAAAAACATTCAGTACTTC	CAWSKREVAKNIQYF
NA	few	TRBV2	TRBJ2-7	TGTGCCAGCAGCGTTTTACACGAGCAGTACTTC	CASSVLHEQYF
NA	NA	TRBV4-1	TRBJ2-7	TGCGCCAGCAGCCAATATGCGTCCTACGAGCAGTACTTC	CASSQYASYEQYF
NA	NA	TRBV5-4	TRBJ1-1	TGTGCCAGCAGAGGGGCCCTACCTCATACTGAAGCTTTCTTT	CASRGALPHTEAFF
NA	NA	TRBV7-6	TRBJ2-7	TGTGCCAGCAGCCCAAGCCGAAGTTACGAGCAGTACTTC	CASSPSRSYEQYF
TRBD1	NA	TRBV7-9	TRBJ2-3	TGTGCCAGCAGCCCGACCCCGGGACAGGGGACAGATACGCAGTATTTT	CASSPTPGQGTDTQYF
NA	NA	TRBV19	TRBJ2-1	TGTGCCAGTACTCCCACGGGGGATTACAATGAGCAGTTCTTC	CASTPTGDYNEQFF
TRBD1	NA	TRBV29-1	TRBJ1-6	TGCAGCGTCCGGGACAGTTCGTTTTCACCCCTCCACTTT	CSVRDSSFSPLHF
TRBD2	once	TRBV30	TRBJ2-1	TGTGCCTGGGTTGAACTAGCGACTAAGAATGAGCAGTTCTTC	CAWVELATKNEQFF
NA	NA	TRBV6-1	TRBJ1-1	TGTGCCAGCAGTGAAGCGCACTACTCCTGGAGCACTGAAGCTTTCTTT	CASSEAHYSWSTEAFF
TRBD1	NA	TRBV5-1	TRBJ2-3	TGCGCCAGCAGCTTGGACAGGGGTGACACAGATACGCAGTATTTT	CASSLDRGDTDTQYF
TRBD2	NA	TRBV7-2	TRBJ2-1	TGTGCCAGCAGCTCGGGACTAGCGGGGGGGGCCCATGAGCAGTTCTTC	CASSSGLAGGAHEQFF
TRBD2	NA	TRBV29-1	TRBJ2-7	TGCAGCGTCCCCGTTAGAGCGGGGAGCTCCTACGAGCAGTACTTC	CSVPVRAGSSYEQYF
NA	NA	TRBV2	TRBJ2-7	TGTGCCAGCAGCCGAGTACGGGCCTACGAGCAGTACTTC	CASSRVRAYEQYF
NA	NA	TRBV27	TRBJ1-2	TGTGCCAGCAGTTTTTTGGGACTCGGTGGCTACACCTTC	CASSFLGLGGYTF
TRBD1	NA	TRBV7-6	TRBJ1-2	TGTGCCAGCAGCCCTACAGGGGGCCTCTATGGCTACACCTTC	CASSPTGGLYGYTF
NA	NA	TRBV19	TRBJ2-1	TGTGCCAGTAGTATTAGGGGGGCCCCTAGCTCCTACAATGAGCAGTTCTTC	CASSIRGAPSSYNEQFF
TRBD1	NA	TRBV23-1	TRBJ1-2	TGCGCCAGCAGTCAATCTAGAGGGGGCAGCCGGGAGAACTATGGCTACACCTTC	CASSQSRGGSRENYGYTF
NA	few	TRBV5-6	TRBJ2-3	TGTGCCAGCAGCTTACTTGTACCAGATACGCAGTATTTT	CASSLLVPDTQYF
NA	NA	TRBV6-5	TRBJ1-5	TGTGCCAGCAGTTACTTACCCCGGGACCCGAATCAGCCCCAGCATTTT	CASSYLPRDPNQPQHF
NA	NA	TRBV23-1	TRBJ2-2	TGCGCCAGCAGCCCCGACAGACTCACGAACACCGGGGAGCTGTTTTTT	CASSPDRLTNTGELFF
NA	few	TRBV6-4	TRBJ2-7	TGTGCCAGCAGTGACGGTCACGGGTCGAGCGAGAAGTTACCCTACGAGCAGTACTTC	CASSDGHGSSEKLPYEQYF
NA	NA	TRBV23-1	TRBJ1-4	TGCGCCAGCAGTCGGGGGAGGGAGTGGCTGTTTTTT	CASSRGREWLFF
TRBD2	NA	TRBV2	TRBJ2-5	TGTGCCAGCAGTGAATCTAGGGCTAGCGGGAGTTATGAGGTGACCCAGTACTTC	CASSESRASGSYEVTQYF
TRBD2	NA	TRBV30	TRBJ2-7	TGTGCCTGGAGGGGACTAGCGGGAGCTTTTGATGCTTACGAGCAGTACTTC	CAWRGLAGAFDAYEQYF
NA	few	TRBV20-1	TRBJ2-7	TGCAGTGCTGAGAATGTCTACGAGCAGTACTTC	CSAENVYEQYF
TRBD2	NA	TRBV27	TRBJ2-1	TGTGCCAGCAGTTTAAGGACTAGCGGTAACAATGAGCAGTTCTTC	CASSLRTSGNNEQFF
TRBD2	NA	TRBV19	TRBJ2-7	TGTGCCAGTAGTATTAACGGGAGGAGCTCCTACGAGCAGTACTTC	CASSINGRSSYEQYF
NA	NA	TRBV9	TRBJ2-7	TGTGCCAGCAGCGTTAGGCGCGAGCAGTACTTC	CASSVRREQYF
TRBD1	NA	TRBV5-4	TRBJ2-7	TGTGCCAGCAGCCGGGACAGCTACGAGCAGTACTTC	CASSRDSYEQYF
TRBD2	NA	TRBV5-1	TRBJ2-1	TGCGCCAGCAGCTCCCTCGGGGGAGGGCCCTCGTATGAGCAGTTCTTC	CASSSLGGGPSYEQFF
NA	NA	TRBV5-1	TRBJ1-1	TGCGCCAGCAGCTTGGGCGCGGGGAACACTGAAGCTTTCTTT	CASSLGAGNTEAFF
NA	NA	TRBV7-2	TRBJ1-3	TGTGCCAGCAGCTTAGTGGGCTCTGGAAACACCATATATTTT	CASSLVGSGNTIYF
TRBD2	once	TRBV4-1	TRBJ2-2	TGCGCCAGCAGCAGCATAGCGGGAGTGACTGACACCGGGGAGCTGTTTTTT	CASSSIAGVTDTGELFF